The rows below give T cell receptor beta chains drawn from one sample of a study of cytomegalovirus exposure and HLA in healthy donors. Data came from immunoSEQ multiplex PCR; TCRdb stores just in-frame clones and leaves some out. Of about 82,000 clones in the sample, roughly four fifths were seen once. The sequenced sample consisted of PBMCs. These receptors all stem from a human donor in good health. The CDR3 runs from the conserved cysteine through the conserved F or W. The D gene is left open where the match is weak. For some rows the clone size is stated as once, few or many, or as a class when expanded; others skip it.

CDR3aa: CASSLVSLSRGLYEQYF
CDR3nt: TGTGCCAGCAGCTTAGTATCTTTATCCAGGGGGCTGTACGAGCAGTACTTC
v_gene: TRBV7-9
abundance: NA
j_gene: TRBJ2-7
d_gene: TRBD1

CDR3aa: CASSEYFGGYFQETQYF
CDR3nt: TGTGCCAGCAGTGAATATTTTGGCGGCTACTTCCAAGAGACCCAGTACTTC
v_gene: TRBV25-1
abundance: NA
j_gene: TRBJ2-5
d_gene: NA

CDR3aa: CASSGSTPGQGAYEQYF
CDR3nt: TGTGCCAGCAGTGGATCTACACCGGGACAGGGGGCCTACGAGCAGTACTTC
v_gene: TRBV25-1
abundance: NA
j_gene: TRBJ2-7
d_gene: TRBD1

CDR3aa: CASSYIGDTEAFF
CDR3nt: TGTGCCAGCAGTTACATCGGGGACACTGAAGCTTTCTTT
v_gene: TRBV6-6
abundance: NA
j_gene: TRBJ1-1
d_gene: NA

CDR3aa: CASSGENQPQHF
CDR3nt: TGTGCCAGCAGTGGAGAGAATCAGCCCCAGCATTTT
v_gene: TRBV6-5
abundance: NA
j_gene: TRBJ1-5
d_gene: NA

CDR3aa: CASSQTLEGSPLHF
CDR3nt: TGTGCCAGCAGCCAAACCTTGGAGGGTTCACCCCTCCACTTT
v_gene: TRBV6-4
abundance: NA
j_gene: TRBJ1-6
d_gene: NA

CDR3aa: CASSLASREAFF
CDR3nt: TGTGCCAGCAGCTTAGCGTCCCGTGAAGCTTTCTTT
v_gene: TRBV7-9
abundance: NA
j_gene: TRBJ1-1
d_gene: NA

CDR3aa: CASSPEGTEAFINSPLHF
CDR3nt: TGTGCCAGCAGCCCCGAGGGCACGGAAGCTTTTATTAATTCACCCCTCCACTTT
v_gene: TRBV7-2
abundance: NA
j_gene: TRBJ1-6
d_gene: NA

CDR3aa: CAIRPGTVYSGANVLTF
CDR3nt: TGTGCCATCAGGCCCGGGACAGTTTACTCTGGGGCCAACGTCCTGACTTTC
v_gene: TRBV10-3
abundance: NA
j_gene: TRBJ2-6
d_gene: TRBD1

CDR3aa: CAISESWAVTF
CDR3nt: TGTGCCATCAGTGAGTCGTGGGCAGTCACCTTC
v_gene: TRBV10-3
abundance: NA
j_gene: TRBJ1-2
d_gene: NA

CDR3aa: CSGGDRRDYGYTF
CDR3nt: TGCAGCGGGGGGGACCGAAGGGACTATGGCTACACCTTC
v_gene: TRBV29-1
abundance: NA
j_gene: TRBJ1-2
d_gene: NA

CDR3aa: CASLRDRGSEQYF
CDR3nt: TGTGCCAGTCTCCGGGACAGGGGGAGCGAGCAGTACTTC
v_gene: TRBV2
abundance: NA
j_gene: TRBJ2-7
d_gene: TRBD1

CDR3aa: CASSQDVGEQGGHYGYTF
CDR3nt: TGCGCCAGCAGCCAAGATGTGGGGGAACAGGGAGGGCATTATGGCTACACCTTC
v_gene: TRBV4-3
abundance: few
j_gene: TRBJ1-2
d_gene: NA

CDR3aa: CASSRGTDEAFF
CDR3nt: TGTGCCAGCAGCCGGGGGACAGATGAAGCTTTCTTT
v_gene: TRBV5-4
abundance: NA
j_gene: TRBJ1-1
d_gene: TRBD1

CDR3aa: CASSLEAGLDTF
CDR3nt: TGTGCCAGCAGCTTGGAAGCGGGATTGGACACCTTC
v_gene: TRBV5-6
abundance: NA
j_gene: TRBJ1-2
d_gene: NA